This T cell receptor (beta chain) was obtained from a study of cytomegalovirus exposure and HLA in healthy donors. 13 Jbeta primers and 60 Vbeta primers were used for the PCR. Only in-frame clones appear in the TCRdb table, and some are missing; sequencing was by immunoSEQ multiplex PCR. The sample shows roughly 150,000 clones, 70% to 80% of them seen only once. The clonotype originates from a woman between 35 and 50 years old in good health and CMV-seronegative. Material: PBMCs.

CDR3 region: CASSLWAGGSNYGYTF. The CDR3 DNA sequence: TGTGCCAGCAGCTTATGGGCGGGGGGCTCTAACTATGGCTACACCTTC. V and J are TRBV5-4 and TRBJ1-2, with TRBD1 as a possible D gene (6 bases). Germline V lookup: CDR1 SGHNT, CDR2 YYREEE (reference sequence). V was trimmed by 2 bases and J by 0 bases, leaving 14 bases between them. There are 16 residues in the CDR3.